The 20 T cell receptor beta chains presented below share a single source sample, sequenced in a study of T cell clonotyping in hematopoietic cell transplantation. Assay used: immunoSEQ multiplex PCR; TCRdb lists only in-frame clones, some missing. The sample contains about 45,000 clones, around 95% of which appear only once. Sequenced input: peripheral blood mononuclear cells. These TCRs come from a woman aged 45 to 65 in good health. Some clones in this sample may be carry-over from other donors' samples.

The chain uses TRBV19 and TRBJ2-5, with 13 bases aligning to TRBD2. The CDR3 contains 16 residues. J lost 2 bases, V lost 1 base, and 1 base had no gene match. The germline gives CDR1 LNHDA, CDR2 SQIVND (reference sequence). CDR3 residues: CASSIGLAGGQETQYF. The CDR3, as DNA: TGTGCCAGTAGTATAGGACTAGCGGGGGGACAAGAGACCCAGTACTTC.

The J gene is TRBJ1-6, the V gene TRBV28; D is perhaps TRBD1 (6 bases). Germline V gives CDR1 MDHEN, CDR2 SYDVKM. This CDR3 spans 17 amino acids. Trimming removed 5 bases at V and 2 bases at J, with 16 bases between. CDR3 DNA: TGTGCCAGCAGTCGGAACTCAGGGGCCCCCTATAATTCACCCCTCCACTTT. Translation gives CASSRNSGAPYNSPLHF.

The CDR3 region has the DNA TGTGCCAGCGGGGTAGGGGGCAATGAGCAGTTCTTC. Protein sequence: CASGVGGNEQFF. V is TRBV6-5 and J is TRBJ2-1; D is possibly TRBD1 (6 bases). Trimming removed 8 bases from V and 6 bases from J, with 11 bases in between. This CDR3 region has 12 residues. Germline loops: CDR1 MNHEY, CDR2 SVGAGI.

The chain recombines TRBV7-3 with TRBJ2-1; the match to TRBD1 covers 10 bases. V lost 5 bases and J lost 10; bases outside the gene matches: 11. The CDR3 loop spans 15 amino acids. Per the germline V gene, CDR1 is SGHTA and CDR2 is FQGTGA. Here the CDR3 reads CASSLRDRGSGEQFF. CDR3 sequence (DNA): TGTGCCAGCAGCCTCCGGGACAGGGGTTCCGGGGAGCAGTTCTTC.

V gene TRBV7-2 combines with J gene TRBJ2-3; D remains ambiguous. Trimming removed 1 base from V and 5 bases from J, with 16 bases in between. CDR3 length equals 16 residues. The germline CDR1 and CDR2 sequences are SGHTA and FQGNSA. CDR3 sequence reads: CASSLGVLPLGDTQYF. CDR3 coding DNA: TGTGCCAGCAGCTTAGGGGTATTACCATTAGGAGATACGCAGTATTTT. Complete variable domain (other parts from reference TRBV7-2 and TRBJ2-3): GAGVSQSPSNKVTEKGKDVELRCDPISGHTALYWYRQSLGQGLEFLIYFQGNSAPDKSGLPSDRFSAERTGGSVSTLTIQRTQQEDSAVYLCASSLGVLPLGDTQYFGPGTRLTVL.

This chain joins TRBV2 and TRBJ1-2; D is undetermined. The CDR3 is made up of 13 amino acids. The V and J ends lost 5 bases and 8 bases respectively, with 15 bases between them. Germline CDR1 is SNHLY and CDR2 is FYNNEI. In nucleotides, the CDR3 is TGTGCCAGCAGTTACCGGGATATCGGGGGCTACACCTTC. This codes for CASSYRDIGGYTF. The variable domain in full, completed from reference TRBV2 and TRBJ1-2, reads EPEVTQTPSHQVTQMGQEVILRCVPISNHLYFYWYRQILGQKVEFLVSFYNNEISEKSEIFDDQFSVERPDGSNFTLKIRSTKLEDSAMYFCASSYRDIGGYTFGSGTRLTVV.

This chain joins TRBV7-9 and TRBJ1-6; no clear D. The CDR3 is 13 amino acids. Trimming stripped 5 bases from V and 10 bases from J, with 12 bases between. Germline lookup yields CDR1 SEHNR and CDR2 FQNEAQ (reference sequence). The CDR3 DNA follows: TGTGCCAGCAGCGAAGCGACCGGGTCACCCCTCCACTTT. This gives the protein CASSEATGSPLHF. Variable domain in full (rest from reference TRBV7-9 and TRBJ1-6): DTGVSQNPRHKITKRGQNVTFRCDPISEHNRLYWYRQTLGQGPEFLTYFQNEAQLEKSRLLSDRFSAERPKGSFSTLEIQRTEQGDSAMYLCASSEATGSPLHFGNGTRLTVT.

Here the CDR3 reads CASRQGAYGYTF. Here the CDR3 DNA reads TGTGCCAGCAGACAGGGCGCCTATGGCTACACCTTC. The V gene is TRBV6-5, the J gene TRBJ1-2, with D maybe TRBD1 (6 bases). There are 12 residues in the CDR3. Trimming took off 6 bases at V and 4 bases at J, with 9 bases between the two ends. The germline gives CDR1 MNHEY, CDR2 SVGAGI.

The chain is built from TRBV4-3 and TRBJ2-7, with D maybe TRBD1 (5 bases). From germline, CDR1 is LGHNA and CDR2 YSLEER. The V gene lost 1 base and the J gene lost 5 bases, with 18 bases spanning the gap. This CDR3 is built from 16 residues. CDR3 bases: TGCGCCAGCAGCCAAGGGCAGACGGACCCACAGGACGAGCAGTACTTC. Its protein product is CASSQGQTDPQDEQYF.

The rearrangement joins TRBV4-3 to TRBJ2-7; D call uncertain. Trimming pared 1 base from V and 4 bases from J, leaving 17 bases between. CDR1 and CDR2 from the germline V gene are LGHNA and YSLEER. The CDR3 sequence is 16 residues long. CDR3 in amino acids: CASSQVGASRVYEQYF. The CDR3 coding sequence is TGCGCCAGCAGCCAAGTTGGTGCGTCTCGAGTTTACGAGCAGTACTTC.

The rearrangement joins TRBV6-6 to TRBJ1-2, with TRBD1 matching over 8 bases. The V segment lost 2 bases and the J segment 4 bases; nucleotides outside the gene matches: 6. From germline, CDR1 is MNHNY and CDR2 SVGAGI (reference sequence). This CDR3 is built from 15 residues. This CDR3 reads CASSYDDRGAYGYTF. Here the CDR3 DNA reads TGTGCCAGCAGTTACGACGACAGGGGAGCCTATGGCTACACCTTC.

The chain uses TRBV14 and TRBJ2-5; TRBD1 aligns across 9 bases. Per the germline V gene, CDR1 is SGHDN and CDR2 is FVKESK. The junction had 11 bases not matched to a gene; V was cut back by 4 bases and J by 5 bases. The CDR3 sequence is 16 residues long. CDR3 in amino acids: CASSRRDRGYGETQYF. The CDR3 DNA sequence: TGTGCCAGCAGCCGTCGAGACAGGGGGTATGGGGAGACCCAGTACTTC.

The genes are TRBV6-5 and TRBJ2-2; D remains ambiguous. V was pared by 4 bases and J by 2 bases, with 8 bases between. Germline-derived CDR1 and CDR2 are MNHEY and SVGAGI. The CDR3 runs 14 residues. This CDR3 reads CASSFSGNTGELFF. The CDR3 DNA is TGTGCCAGCAGTTTCTCGGGTAACACCGGGGAGCTGTTTTTT.

The chain has TRBV25-1 and TRBJ2-2, with D tentatively TRBD2 (5 bases). The V gene's germline CDR1 is MGHDK and CDR2 SYGVNS. This CDR3 contains 16 residues. Trimming cost V 2 bases and J 3 bases, with 13 bases left between them. In DNA form, the CDR3 reads TGTGCCAGCAGTGAACGGGGAAGAGGTCACACCGGGGAGCTGTTTTTT. Its translation: CASSERGRGHTGELFF. Filled out from reference TRBV25-1 and TRBJ2-2, the complete variable domain reads EADIYQTPRYLVIGTGKKITLECSQTMGHDKMYWYQQDPGMELHLIHYSYGVNSTEKGDLSSESTVSRIRTEHFPLTLESARPSHTSQYLCASSERGRGHTGELFFGEGSRLTVL.

The chain is built from TRBV7-8 and TRBJ2-7, with a weak D call TRBD2 (5 bases). The CDR3 runs 13 residues. V was shortened by 1 base and J by 3 bases, with 7 bases between the two germline ends. Per the germline V gene, CDR1 is SGHVS and CDR2 is FQNEAQ. The CDR3 DNA sequence: TGTGCCAGCAGCTTAGGAGGGTACTACGAGCAGTACTTC. Protein product: CASSLGGYYEQYF. The full variable domain, completed using reference TRBV7-8 and TRBJ2-7, is GAGVSQSPRYKVAKRGQDVALRCDPISGHVSLFWYQQALGQGPEFLTYFQNEAQLDKSGLPSDRFFAERPEGSVSTLKIQRTQQEDSAVYLCASSLGGYYEQYFGPGTRLTVT.

This chain joins TRBV7-3 and TRBJ2-1; D is undetermined. This CDR3 spans 13 amino acids. The V gene lost 2 bases and the J gene lost 5 bases, with 7 bases spanning the gap. The germline V gene has CDR1 SGHTA and CDR2 FQGTGA. In nucleotides, the CDR3 is TGTGCCAGCAGCTTAGGACGGAACAATGAGCAGTTCTTC. Translation: CASSLGRNNEQFF.

The chain couples TRBV7-9 to TRBJ1-1; D uncertain. Between the trimmed V and J ends, which lost 3 bases and 4 bases, there was a span of 3 bases. The CDR3 is 11 residues long. Germline CDR1 and CDR2: SEHNR and FQNEAQ (reference sequence). CDR3 DNA: TGTGCCAGCAGCTTGGGCACTGAAGCTTTCTTT. It specifies CASSLGTEAFF. The full variable domain, completed using reference TRBV7-9 and TRBJ1-1, is DTGVSQNPRHKITKRGQNVTFRCDPISEHNRLYWYRQTLGQGPEFLTYFQNEAQLEKSRLLSDRFSAERPKGSFSTLEIQRTEQGDSAMYLCASSLGTEAFFGQGTRLTVV.

This chain links TRBV9 with TRBJ2-7; D tentatively reads TRBD1 or TRBD2 (5 bases each). Germline V CDR1 and CDR2: SGDLS, YYNGEE. This CDR3 region has 14 residues. V was clipped by 4 bases and J by 2 bases, with 13 bases between them. CDR3 sequence: CASSPPGRTYEQYF. The CDR3 DNA reads TGTGCCAGCAGCCCCCCGGGACGGACCTACGAGCAGTACTTC.

The V gene is TRBV11-2, the J gene TRBJ1-1; possibly TRBD1 for D (5 bases). Germline V gives CDR1 SGHAT, CDR2 FQNNGV. V lost 5 bases and J lost 5, with 18 bases in between. This CDR3 region has 15 residues. The chain's CDR3 is CASSKEMGWGTEAFF. The CDR3 nucleotides are TGTGCCAGCAGCAAGGAGATGGGGTGGGGGACTGAAGCTTTCTTT.

This chain uses TRBV18 with TRBJ1-6; TRBD1 is a possible D gene (5 bases). The CDR3 has 14 residues. Between the trimmed V and J ends, which lost 0 bases and 7 bases, there was a span of 7 bases. Germline V lookup: CDR1 KGHSH, CDR2 LQKENI. CDR3: CASSPPAGNSPLHF. The CDR3 nucleotides read TGTGCCAGCTCACCACCGGCAGGGAATTCACCCCTCCACTTT.